The 31 T cell receptor beta chains given below trace back to one sample, sequenced in a study of cytomegalovirus exposure and HLA in healthy donors. With 60 Vbeta and 13 Jbeta primers, the PCR was carried out. The protocol was immunoSEQ multiplex PCR, while the TCRdb copy is restricted to in-frame clones and leaves out a portion. The data show roughly 130,000 clones, around three quarters seen once. Sequencing input: PBMCs. Every receptor here comes from a man in his forties in good health and CMV-seronegative.

Of note for this clone: The identical CDR3 is also encoded by other nucleotide sequences in the sample. The chain carries TRBV19 and TRBJ2-5; D may be TRBD1 (5 bases). The CDR3 is 13 residues long. Trimming removed 2 bases from V and 2 bases from J, with 6 bases in between. Germline CDR1 reads LNHDA; CDR2 reads SQIVND (reference sequence). Written as DNA, the CDR3 is TGTGCCAGTAGTATAAGACAGCAAGAGACCCAGTACTTC. This gives the protein CASSIRQQETQYF. Supplemented by reference TRBV19 and TRBJ2-5, the full variable domain reads DGGITQSPKYLFRKEGQNVTLSCEQNLNHDAMYWYRQDPGQGLRLIYYSQIVNDFQKGDIAEGYSVSREKKESFPLTVTSAQKNPTAFYLCASSIRQQETQYFGPGTRLLVL.

CDR3 region: CASSPPGKGNTEAFF. CDR3 DNA sequence: TGTGCCAGCAGCCCCCCCGGGAAGGGAAACACTGAAGCTTTCTTT. V gene TRBV7-9 combines with J gene TRBJ1-1; D is unresolved. V was cut by 5 bases and J by 2 bases, with 15 bases left in between. The CDR3 runs to 15 residues. Germline V gene lookup returns CDR1 SEHNR and CDR2 FQNEAQ (reference sequence).

The chain links TRBV19 to TRBJ1-4; 7 nucleotides align to TRBD1. Germline CDR1 reads LNHDA; CDR2 reads SQIVND (reference sequence). The CDR3 is 13 amino acids. V was clipped by 4 bases and J by 7 bases; unmatched bases: 3. CDR3 loop: CASSTTGTEKLFF. DNA of the CDR3: TGTGCCAGTAGTACGACAGGGACTGAAAAACTGTTTTTT.

The chain has TRBV30 and TRBJ2-7; TRBD2 is a possible D gene (7 bases). CDR3 length: 12 amino acids. Germline V gene data show CDR1 as GTSNPN and CDR2 as SVGIG (reference sequence). The CDR3 here is CAGGGTSYEQYF. The CDR3, as DNA: TGTGCAGGGGGGGGGACCTCCTACGAGCAGTACTTC.

In DNA form, the CDR3 reads TGTGCCAGCCCGACTAGCGGCACCGGGGAGCTGTTTTTT. It codes for CASPTSGTGELFF. The chain combines TRBV6-5 with TRBJ2-2; TRBD2 matches 9 bases. J lost 4 bases, V lost 8 bases, and 2 bases had no gene match. The CDR3 extends over 13 amino acids. Germline assignment: CDR1 MNHEY and CDR2 SVGAGI.

J is TRBJ2-2 and V is TRBV7-3; TRBD2 aligns across 13 bases. This CDR3 is built from 16 residues. Trimming took 5 bases from V and 4 from J; bases not matched to a gene: 4. Germline V gene lookup returns CDR1 SGHTA and CDR2 FQGTGA. CDR3: CASSLGLAGVTGELFF. The CDR3 DNA reads as TGTGCCAGCAGCCTCGGACTAGCGGGGGTCACCGGGGAGCTGTTTTTT.

There are a few counts of this clone. The V call is TRBV11-3, the J call TRBJ2-3, with 7 bases fitting TRBD2. The J segment lost 2 bases and the V segment lost 5 bases, leaving 4 bases of the junction unmatched. The CDR3 runs to 14 residues. The germline gives CDR1 SGHNT, CDR2 YENEEA. DNA of the CDR3: TGTGCCAGCAGCCGGGCGGGAGCCACAGATACGCAGTATTTT. It is translated as CASSRAGATDTQYF.

This clone has more than one count but fewer than ten. CDR3 in amino acids: CASSLQGWTGELFF. DNA of the CDR3: TGTGCCAGCAGCTTACAGGGTTGGACCGGGGAGCTGTTTTTT. This rearrangement joins TRBV6-1 to TRBJ2-2, with D tentatively TRBD1 (6 bases). Germline lookup yields CDR1 MNHNS and CDR2 SASEGT. V lost 6 bases, J lost 5 bases, and 13 bases lay in between. This CDR3 has 14 residues.

This chain connects TRBV29-1 to TRBJ2-7; 7 positions agree with TRBD1. Trimming removed 5 bases from V and 2 bases from J; junction bases left unmatched: 9. This CDR3 contains 14 residues. Germline loops: CDR1 SQVTM, CDR2 ANQGSEA. DNA of the CDR3: TGCAGCGTTCGGGACAGCTCCTTCCCCTACGAGCAGTACTTC. Its protein is CSVRDSSFPYEQYF.

This rearrangement joins TRBV5-6 to TRBJ2-1, with D unresolved. Germline-derived CDR1 and CDR2 are SGHDT and YYEEEE. Trimming cost V 2 bases and J 0 bases, with 9 bases left between them. This CDR3 spans 15 amino acids. The CDR3 here is CASSFGLSSYNEQFF. CDR3 sequence (DNA): TGTGCCAGCAGCTTTGGTCTGAGCTCCTACAATGAGCAGTTCTTC.

The chain joins TRBV11-2 to TRBJ2-7; the D is unclear. V lost 5 bases to trimming and J lost 4 bases, with 3 bases between them. CDR3 length: 10 residues. Germline V gene lookup returns CDR1 SGHAT and CDR2 FQNNGV. DNA of the CDR3: TGTGCCAGCAGCCATTACGAGCAGTACTTC. Its protein product is CASSHYEQYF.

This chain uses TRBV10-3 with TRBJ1-2; D uncertain. Germline CDR1 reads ENHRY; CDR2 reads SYGVKD. The CDR3 sequence is 13 residues long. Trimming shortened V by 0 bases and J by 4 bases, and 6 bases separated the two germline ends. The CDR3 coding sequence is TGTGCCATCAGTGAGTCCAGGTTCTATGGCTACACCTTC. Translated: CAISESRFYGYTF.

This clone was counted once. The chain carries TRBV5-6 and TRBJ1-5; TRBD1 aligns across 8 bases. CDR3 length: 15 amino acids. The trim removed 4 bases at V and 1 base at J, leaving 4 bases unmatched. Germline values: CDR1 SGHDT, CDR2 YYEEEE. The CDR3 DNA reads as TGTGCCAGCAGCCTCAGGGGGCTGAGCAATCAGCCCCAGCATTTT. Translated: CASSLRGLSNQPQHF. The complete variable domain, with remaining parts taken from reference TRBV5-6 and TRBJ1-5, reads DAGVTQSPTHLIKTRGQQVTLRCSPKSGHDTVSWYQQALGQGPQFIFQYYEEEERQRGNFPDRFSGHQFPNYSSELNVNALLLGDSALYLCASSLRGLSNQPQHFGDGTRLSIL.

The chain combines TRBV5-5 with TRBJ2-5; perhaps TRBD2 as D (6 bases). Germline V CDR1 and CDR2: SGHKS, YYEKEE (reference sequence). The CDR3 totals 14 residues. Trimming stripped 7 bases from V and 0 bases from J, with 13 bases between. This CDR3 is CASAGRQYQETQYF. Written as DNA, the CDR3 is TGTGCCAGCGCGGGGCGTCAGTACCAAGAGACCCAGTACTTC.

CDR3 nucleotide sequence: TGTGCCAGCAGCCCTATAGGGCAGGGGGTGAAAGTAGGTAGCACAGATACGCAGTATTTT. Protein: CASSPIGQGVKVGSTDTQYF. This chain links TRBV7-7 with TRBJ2-3, with 7 bases aligning to TRBD1. The CDR3 covers 20 residues. With V trimmed by 5 bases and J by 0 bases, 20 bases remained unmatched. The V gene's germline CDR1 is SSHAT and CDR2 FNYEAQ (reference sequence).

This sequence joins TRBV7-9 and TRBJ2-7; 12 nucleotides align to TRBD2. The CDR3 has 15 residues. V shed 4 bases and J 5 bases; nucleotides not matched to a gene: 6. Germline lookup yields CDR1 SEHNR and CDR2 FQNEAQ (reference sequence). In DNA form, the CDR3 reads TGTGCCAGCAGCTCCCTAGCGGGAGGGCCCAACGAGCAGTACTTC. As protein: CASSSLAGGPNEQYF.

The chain employs TRBV4-1 and TRBJ2-7, with D hard to call. The CDR3 is 15 residues long. Germline CDR1 and CDR2: MGHRA and YSYEKL. Trimming stripped 2 bases from V and 2 bases from J, with 13 bases between. CDR3 residues: CASSQTRVQAYEQYF. The CDR3 DNA is TGCGCCAGCAGCCAAACCCGGGTCCAAGCCTACGAGCAGTACTTC.

CDR3 in DNA: TGTGCCAGCAGCTTGTGGGGGGATAATTCCTACGAGCAGTACTTC. It specifies CASSLWGDNSYEQYF. The rearrangement joins TRBV5-4 to TRBJ2-7, with a weak D call TRBD2 (6 bases). The CDR3 is 15 residues long. V dropped 1 base and J dropped 1 base, with 12 bases sitting between them. Germline loops: CDR1 SGHNT, CDR2 YYREEE (reference sequence).

This chain connects TRBV9 to TRBJ1-3; no definite D call. Trimming stripped 8 bases from V and 6 bases from J, with 12 bases between. Germline CDR1 is SGDLS and CDR2 is YYNGEE. The CDR3 is made up of 12 amino acids. The CDR3 protein is CASSRELNTIYF. As DNA, the CDR3 is TGTGCCAGTTCCCGGGAACTAAACACCATATATTTT.

This clone occurred a few times. The V and J genes are TRBV6-5 and TRBJ2-5; 8 bases match TRBD2. V was clipped by 4 bases and J by 5 bases; unmatched bases: 6. Germline V gene sequence: CDR1 MNHEY, CDR2 SVGAGI. The CDR3 runs to 14 residues. The CDR3 is CASSSGTSYETQYF. The CDR3 bases are TGTGCCAGCAGTTCCGGGACTAGTTACGAGACCCAGTACTTC.

The rearrangement uses TRBV6-4 and TRBJ2-3; D perhaps matches TRBD2 (7 bases). V lost 3 bases to trimming and J lost 4 bases, with 17 bases between them. Germline V gives CDR1 MRHNA, CDR2 SNTAGT. This CDR3 comprises 16 residues. DNA for the CDR3: TGTGCCAGCAGTGATGAGGTGGGGGGGCCCCCAGATACGCAGTATTTT. It encodes CASSDEVGGPPDTQYF.

Details on this clone: One end of the junction varies from germline; a read error may be responsible. The J gene is TRBJ2-6, the V gene TRBV18; weak D call: TRBD1 (5 bases). The CDR3 runs 16 residues. Looked up from germline, CDR1 is KGHSH and CDR2 is LQKENI. The DNA of the CDR3 is TGTGCCAGCTCACCACAGGGCCTCTCTGGGGCCAACGGCCTGACTTTC. Protein product: CASSPQGLSGANGLTF. The entire variable domain, with the rest obtained from reference TRBV18 and TRBJ2-6, is as follows: NAGVMQNPRHLVRRRGQEARLRCSPMKGHSHVYWYRQLPEEGLKFMVYLQKENIIDESGMPKERFSAEFPKEGPSILRIQQVVRGDSAAYFCASSPQGLSGANGLTFGAGSRLTVL.

The gene calls are TRBV7-9 and TRBJ2-3, with D possibly TRBD2 on 5 matching bases. This CDR3 comprises 15 residues. Per germline, CDR1 SEHNR and CDR2 FQNEAQ (reference sequence). V was cut by 0 bases and J by 0 bases, with 7 bases left in between. CDR3 protein: CASSLAGGSTDTQYF. CDR3 sequence (DNA): TGTGCCAGCAGCTTAGCCGGCGGGAGCACAGATACGCAGTATTTT.

The rearrangement links TRBV5-6 to TRBJ2-1; 9 bases map to TRBD2. With V trimmed by 2 bases and J by 0 bases, 0 bases remained unmatched. The CDR3 totals 15 residues. Germline V gene data show CDR1 as SGHDT and CDR2 as YYEEEE. CDR3 sequence: CASSFSGSSYNEQFF. The CDR3 DNA is TGTGCCAGCAGCTTTAGCGGGAGCTCCTACAATGAGCAGTTCTTC.

In this sample, this clone turned up once. This chain connects TRBV9 to TRBJ2-7; possibly TRBD1 for D (7 bases). The CDR3 covers 14 residues. Trimming removed 0 bases at V and 5 bases at J, with 12 bases between. CDR1 is SGDLS and CDR2 is YYNGEE in the germline V gene. The CDR3 protein is CASSVGGQRDEQYF. CDR3 in DNA: TGTGCCAGCAGCGTAGGGGGACAGCGGGACGAGCAGTACTTC.

In the case of this clone: The junction and the germline gene differ at one end; a read error may be behind it. Other nucleotide sequences from this sample produce the same CDR3. Here the CDR3 DNA reads TGCGCCAGCAGCTTTGGTTCTCCCCAGACTTCCTACAATGAGCAGTTCTTC. It codes for CASSFGSPQTSYNEQFF. V is TRBV7-6 and J is TRBJ2-1; D remains ambiguous. The CDR3 contains 17 residues. Germline-derived CDR1 and CDR2 are SGHVS and FNYEAQ.

The chain combines TRBV12-1 with TRBJ2-6; the table's D gene call, TRBD1, was not cross checked with the DNA. TRBV12-1 is recorded as a pseudogene. This CDR3 has 18 residues. The DNA for the CDR3 is TGTGCCAGCAGCTTTGGTTCAGGGGGCCTATCTGGGGCCAACGTCCTGACTTTC. As protein: CASSFGSGGLSGANVLTF.

This chain uses TRBV5-1 with TRBJ2-7; 9 nucleotides align to TRBD2. Germline CDR1 and CDR2: SGHRS and YFSETQ. This CDR3 has 15 amino acids. V lost 2 bases, J lost 3 bases, and 6 bases stayed unmatched. CDR3 residues: CASSFELAGYYEQYF. Written as DNA, the CDR3 is TGCGCCAGCAGCTTCGAACTAGCGGGTTACTACGAGCAGTACTTC.

The chain uses TRBV5-1 and TRBJ2-1; 7 bases are a match to TRBD2. The CDR3 has 15 amino acids. Germline V gene sequence: CDR1 SGHRS, CDR2 YFSETQ. Unmatched junction bases numbered 11, after V lost 6 bases and J lost 5 bases. CDR3 loop: CASTDPRSGDNEQFF. CDR3 nucleotides: TGCGCCAGCACGGACCCTAGGAGCGGGGACAATGAGCAGTTCTTC.

This clone occurred a few times. The J gene is TRBJ1-4, the V gene TRBV4-1; D unresolved. The CDR3 covers 20 residues. Germline CDR1 is MGHRA and CDR2 is YSYEKL. The V gene lost 0 bases and the J gene lost 0 bases, with 20 bases spanning the gap. The DNA of the CDR3 is TGCGCCAGCAGCCAAGATTTGGGAGTGATCTACGGACCAACTAATGAAAAACTGTTTTTT. Residues: CASSQDLGVIYGPTNEKLFF.

This rearrangement joins TRBV19 to TRBJ2-1, with 9 bases identical to TRBD2. Trimming took 1 base from V and 6 from J; bases not matched to a gene: 16. Germline loops: CDR1 LNHDA, CDR2 SQIVND (reference sequence). There are 19 residues in the CDR3. The CDR3 here is CASSIVGAIGAGGVNEQFF. The CDR3 bases are TGTGCCAGTAGTATAGTAGGGGCCATCGGGGCGGGAGGGGTCAATGAGCAGTTCTTC.